A single sample gave rise to the 31 T cell receptor beta chains below, sequenced in a study of OX40 agonist ivuxolimab in advanced cancers. Library preparation was by the immunoSEQ multiplex PCR assay. TCRdb took over this immuneACCESS table, retaining in-frame rearrangements with V and J assigned. Such tables are incomplete; in checked studies, under half of the missing clones stem from an unresolved V gene, and the remainder is unexplained. The sample table records approximately 70,000 clones; about 82% of these occur just once. Of the sample, around 6.9% is held by the ten largest clones. The sample was CD4+ or CD8+ T cells sorted from blood, taken in a trial of the OX40 agonist ivuxolimab. These receptors were taken from an adult with an advanced solid tumor such as melanoma, head and neck, liver or kidney cancer.

The gene calls are TRBV9 and TRBJ1-3, with 7 bases aligning to TRBD1. CDR3 length: 17 residues. Germline-derived CDR1 and CDR2 are SGDLS and YYNGEE. V dropped 0 bases and J dropped 0; count of bases not matched to a gene: 6. The CDR3 here is CASSVEGQFLSGNTIYF. For the CDR3, the DNA is TGTGCCAGCAGCGTAGAGGGACAGTTTCTCTCTGGAAACACCATATATTTT.

The chain couples TRBV19 to TRBJ2-1; 7 bases agree with TRBD1. Germline loops: CDR1 LNHDA, CDR2 SQIVND (reference sequence). The CDR3 is 17 residues long. J lost 0 bases, V lost 3 bases, and 8 bases had no gene match. The CDR3 bases are TGTGCCAGTAGTATTAGGGACAGCGGAAGCTCCTACAATGAGCAGTTCTTC. Its protein product is CASSIRDSGSSYNEQFF.

This clone was counted a few times. This sequence joins TRBV2 and TRBJ1-2; no firm D call. Germline V CDR1 and CDR2: SNHLY, FYNNEI. Trimming stripped 4 bases from V and 4 bases from J, with 7 bases between. The CDR3 runs to 12 residues. As DNA, the CDR3 is TGTGCCAGCAGTGTCCCCCTCTATGGCTACACCTTC. This sequence encodes CASSVPLYGYTF.

V and J are TRBV2 and TRBJ2-1, with D unresolved. Trimming cost V 8 bases and J 6 bases, with 11 bases left between them. There are 12 residues in the CDR3. The germline V gene has CDR1 SNHLY and CDR2 FYNNEI. CDR3 nucleotide sequence: TGTGCCAGCTCCAGACGCTTCAATGAGCAGTTCTTC. Translating gives CASSRRFNEQFF.

As for this clone: Germline and junction disagree at one end, which may indicate a read error. The chain employs TRBV7-7 and TRBJ2-1; TRBD2 is a possible D gene (7 bases). CDR1 is SSHAT, CDR2 FNYEAQ, per germline (reference sequence). CDR3 length: 15 amino acids. CDR3: CASSLGGGSYNEQFF. The DNA for the CDR3 is TGTGCTAGCAGCTTAGGGGGGGGCTCCTACAATGAGCAGTTCTTC. Combining the CDR3 with reference TRBV7-7 and TRBJ2-1 gives the whole variable domain GAGVSQSPRYKVTKRGQDVTLRCDPISSHATLYWYQQALGQGPEFLTYFNYEAQPDKSGLPSDRFSAERPEGSISTLTIQRTEQRDSAMYRCASSLGGGSYNEQFFGPGTRLTVL.

This chain joins TRBV6-1 and TRBJ1-3, with TRBD1 as a possible D gene (6 bases). Trimming pared 5 bases from V and 4 bases from J, leaving 12 bases between. CDR3 length: 14 residues. Per germline, CDR1 MNHNS and CDR2 SASEGT. The CDR3 spells CASSMTGLGNTIYF. The CDR3 DNA follows: TGTGCCAGCAGTATGACAGGTCTAGGAAACACCATATATTTT.

The chain recombines TRBV6-1 with TRBJ2-7; 7 nucleotides align to TRBD1. With V trimmed by 6 bases and J by 7 bases, 9 bases remained unmatched. The CDR3 has 13 amino acids. Germline lookup yields CDR1 MNHNS and CDR2 SASEGT. DNA of the CDR3: TGTGCCAGCAGAGGTGGACAGGCCCAAGAGCAGTACTTC. Protein sequence: CASRGGQAQEQYF.

This sequence joins TRBV11-3 and TRBJ1-2, with D uncertain. This CDR3 has 11 residues. Germline CDR1 SGHNT, CDR2 YENEEA. V gave up 5 bases and J gave up 8 bases, with 9 bases separating them. CDR3 sequence reads: CASSNRVGYTF. The CDR3 coding sequence is TGTGCCAGCAGCAACCGGGTCGGCTACACCTTC.

The sample holds one count of this clone. The V and J genes are TRBV5-1 and TRBJ1-2; D may be TRBD1 (6 bases). CDR1 is SGHRS and CDR2 is YFSETQ in the germline V gene. V was trimmed by 8 bases and J by 0 bases, leaving 17 bases between them. This CDR3 spans 15 amino acids. CDR3 nucleotides: TGCGCCAGTACCGTGACAGGTGCTACTAACTATGGCTACACCTTC. It is translated as CASTVTGATNYGYTF.

The J gene is TRBJ1-1, the V gene TRBV7-2; 8 bases line up with TRBD1. Germline V gene lookup returns CDR1 SGHTA and CDR2 FQGNSA. CDR3 length: 16 residues. J was trimmed by 1 base and V by 5 bases; bases with no gene match: 9. CDR3 DNA sequence: TGTGCCAGCAGCCCTCGACAGGGGAGGAGGAACACTGAAGCTTTCTTT. Translation gives CASSPRQGRRNTEAFF.

The CDR3 is CASSLGLLAGGGDTQYF. CDR3 nucleotide sequence: TGTGCCAGCAGCCTAGGGCTGCTAGCGGGGGGCGGAGATACGCAGTATTTT. This rearrangement joins TRBV11-3 to TRBJ2-3; 11 bases are a match to TRBD2. V lost 5 bases to trimming and J lost 5 bases; unmatched junction nucleotides: 12. CDR1 is SGHNT, CDR2 YENEEA, per germline. The CDR3 extends over 17 amino acids.

This chain joins TRBV6-5 and TRBJ1-1; 7 bases are a match to TRBD1. The CDR3 is 16 residues long. The V segment lost 2 bases and the J segment 6 bases; nucleotides outside the gene matches: 12. Per germline, CDR1 MNHEY and CDR2 SVGAGI. The CDR3: CASSYTTGTVTAEAFF. Written as DNA, the CDR3 is TGTGCCAGCAGTTACACTACCGGGACAGTGACCGCTGAAGCTTTCTTT.

V is TRBV18 and J is TRBJ2-3; possibly TRBD1 or TRBD2 for D (5 bases each). The V and J ends lost 5 bases and 0 bases respectively, with 15 bases between them. The CDR3 is 16 amino acids. Germline assignment: CDR1 KGHSH and CDR2 LQKENI. This chain's CDR3 is CASSTGTAGSTDTQYF. DNA for the CDR3: TGTGCCAGCTCAACCGGGACGGCCGGTAGCACAGATACGCAGTATTTT.

This chain joins TRBV30 and TRBJ1-6; 8 bases agree with TRBD1. V trimming: 4 bases; J trimming: 9 bases; junction bases outside the gene matches: 11. CDR1 is GTSNPN and CDR2 is SVGIG in the germline V gene (reference sequence). CDR3 size: 15 residues. The CDR3 sequence is CAWKGRDRLRSPLHF. The CDR3 DNA sequence: TGTGCCTGGAAAGGACGGGACAGGTTACGTTCACCCCTCCACTTT.

A note on this clone: Here the CDR3 omits its conserved ending phenylalanine or tryptophan, so a read error is the likely source. The DNA is left out, because the CDR3 cannot be placed on it with certainty; the CDR3 is given as TCRdb lists it. The chain joins TRBV6-6 to TRBJ1-2. 13 amino acids form the CDR3, both terminal residues included. In germline, CDR1 is MNHNY, CDR2 SVGAGI (reference sequence). The CDR3 is CASSYEGPPTRVD.

V gene TRBV4-1 combines with J gene TRBJ2-5, with 8 bases that match TRBD2. J was trimmed by 9 bases and V by 4 bases; bases with no gene match: 10. The CDR3 contains 14 residues. Germline V gene sequence: CDR1 MGHRA, CDR2 YSYEKL. The chain's CDR3 is CASSRPGLEGSQYF. DNA for the CDR3: TGCGCCAGCAGCCGACCGGGACTAGAGGGTTCCCAGTACTTC.

This rearrangement joins TRBV7-2 to TRBJ2-3, with a possible D match to TRBD2 (6 bases). Germline assignment: CDR1 SGHTA and CDR2 FQGNSA. This CDR3 contains 15 residues. V lost 5 bases to trimming and J lost 0 bases, with 12 bases between them. CDR3 amino acids: CASSPWDSSTDTQYF. The CDR3 DNA reads TGTGCCAGCAGCCCCTGGGACTCTAGCACAGATACGCAGTATTTT.

The chain uses TRBV6-5 and TRBJ1-2, with D perhaps TRBD1 (6 bases). V was cut by 2 bases and J by 8 bases, with 12 bases left in between. There are 13 residues in the CDR3. In germline, CDR1 is MNHEY, CDR2 SVGAGI. The CDR3 reads CASSYRRGLGYTF. The CDR3 DNA is TGTGCCAGCAGTTACCGCAGGGGCTTAGGCTACACCTTC.

The chain combines TRBV5-1 with TRBJ2-3, with D possibly called TRBD1 or TRBD2 (7 bases each). Germline V gene data show CDR1 as SGHRS and CDR2 as YFSETQ. This CDR3 is built from 16 residues. Trimming stripped 0 bases from V and 4 bases from J, with 15 bases between. CDR3 region: CASSLVPGGGSDTQYF. CDR3 bases: TGCGCCAGCAGCTTGGTCCCAGGGGGGGGCTCAGATACGCAGTATTTT.

The J gene is TRBJ2-2, the V gene TRBV5-1, with D hard to call. With 4 bases removed from V and 6 bases from J, the gap between germline ends came to 13 bases. Per the germline V gene, CDR1 is SGHRS and CDR2 is YFSETQ. This CDR3 spans 14 amino acids. DNA for the CDR3: TGCGCCAGCAGCGACCCAGGTCGTCCCGGGGAGCTGTTTTTT. Translating it yields CASSDPGRPGELFF.

This sequence joins TRBV29-1 and TRBJ1-2; D unclear. This CDR3 contains 11 residues. Germline loops: CDR1 SQVTM, CDR2 ANQGSEA. Trimming removed 4 bases from V and 4 bases from J, with 7 bases in between. This CDR3 reads CSVVDAYGYTF. The CDR3 nucleotides read TGCAGCGTTGTGGATGCCTATGGCTACACCTTC.

The V and J genes are TRBV11-3 and TRBJ1-6; D ambiguous. The CDR3 has 15 amino acids. Germline CDR1 SGHNT, CDR2 YENEEA. V was shortened by 5 bases and J by 7 bases, with 15 bases between the two germline ends. CDR3 nucleotide sequence: TGTGCCAGCAGCCTTTCGTATCCCCGGAATTCACCCCTCCACTTT. Translation: CASSLSYPRNSPLHF.

This chain links TRBV9 with TRBJ1-1, with D perhaps TRBD1 (6 bases). Germline CDR1 reads SGDLS; CDR2 reads YYNGEE. The V gene lost 0 bases and the J gene lost 5 bases, with 14 bases spanning the gap. The length of the CDR3 is 15 residues. Here the CDR3 reads CASSVVTGGGTEAFF. CDR3 coding DNA: TGTGCCAGCAGCGTAGTAACAGGAGGGGGGACTGAAGCTTTCTTT.

The chain couples TRBV6-5 to TRBJ2-1, with TRBD2 matching 11 bases. Germline V gene lookup returns CDR1 MNHEY and CDR2 SVGAGI. CDR3 length: 16 amino acids. V shed 0 bases, J shed 6 bases, and the junction held 4 bases outside the gene matches. CDR3 DNA: TGTGCCAGCAGTTACTCGACTAGCGGGACCACCAATGAGCAGTTCTTC. Encoded protein: CASSYSTSGTTNEQFF.

J is TRBJ1-1 and V is TRBV14; 7 nucleotides match TRBD1. This CDR3 comprises 13 residues. Germline CDR1 and CDR2: SGHDN and FVKESK. The J segment lost 11 bases and the V segment lost 4 bases, leaving 10 bases of the junction unmatched. The CDR3 reads CASSRNRGSVAFF. DNA for the CDR3: TGTGCCAGCAGCCGGAACAGGGGATCGGTCGCTTTCTTT.

The J gene is TRBJ1-2, the V gene TRBV9; D is ambiguous. Trimming took 4 bases from V and 5 from J, leaving 15 bases between them. The CDR3 is 14 residues long. The V gene's germline CDR1 is SGDLS and CDR2 YYNGEE. CDR3 region: CASSPRIGLYGYTF. In nucleotides, the CDR3 is TGTGCCAGCAGCCCCCGGATTGGGCTATATGGCTACACCTTC.

V usage is TRBV4-2 and J usage is TRBJ1-2, with D maybe TRBD1 (6 bases). Trimming removed 7 bases from V and 4 bases from J, with 22 bases in between. The CDR3 covers 16 residues. Germline CDR1 LGHNA, CDR2 YNFKEQ. This CDR3 is CASTVEGGLFGYGYTF. The CDR3 nucleotides are TGTGCCAGCACTGTAGAGGGGGGCCTCTTTGGCTATGGCTACACCTTC.

V usage is TRBV30 and J usage is TRBJ2-6; a possible D gene is TRBD1 (5 bases). The germline CDR1 and CDR2 sequences are GTSNPN and SVGIG (reference sequence). The CDR3 runs to 17 residues. The V end was cut by 0 bases, the J end by 0 bases, with 12 bases between. The CDR3 region has the DNA TGTGCCTGGAGTGTAGCCAGGGTTAGCTCTGGGGCCAACGTCCTGACTTTC. Translated: CAWSVARVSSGANVLTF.

The chain employs TRBV6-1 and TRBJ2-1; maybe TRBD1 (5 bases). The CDR3 sequence is 16 residues long. Germline CDR1 MNHNS, CDR2 SASEGT. V lost 0 bases and J lost 1, with 10 bases in between. CDR3 sequence reads: CASSEALRGSYNEQFF. DNA of the CDR3: TGTGCCAGCAGTGAAGCGCTAAGGGGTTCCTACAATGAGCAGTTCTTC.

The rearrangement uses TRBV10-1 and TRBJ2-1; D may correspond to TRBD1 or TRBD2 (5 bases each). CDR1 is WNHNN, CDR2 SYGVQD, per germline (reference sequence). V was shortened by 0 bases and J by 3 bases, with 12 bases between the two germline ends. The CDR3 contains 16 residues. The CDR3 bases are TGCGCCAGCAGTGAGTCTGGGGCAGGGAGCTACAATGAGCAGTTCTTC. It encodes CASSESGAGSYNEQFF.

In this sample, this clone turned up once. The V and J genes are TRBV6-1 and TRBJ2-1; D gene unclear. The V end was cut by 2 bases, the J end by 0 bases, with 8 bases between. The CDR3 is made up of 15 amino acids. Looked up from germline, CDR1 is MNHNS and CDR2 is SASEGT. The CDR3 reads CASSETYSSYNEQFF. The CDR3 DNA reads TGTGCCAGCAGTGAAACTTACAGCTCCTACAATGAGCAGTTCTTC.